This TCR beta chain was captured by sequencing in a study of post-analysis software for immune sequencing data. Regarding the study as a whole: Multiple sclerosis patients had significantly lower normalized Chao1 diversity than controls. About five TRBV segments (TRBV5-6, TRBV5-1 and TRBV20-1 among them) occurred more frequently in patients than in controls.

Unique-molecular-identifier-tagged TCR beta cDNA libraries were used. When 1 to 10 million T cells were used, they gave about 550,000 cDNA molecules. Each CDR3 protein is one row after TCRdb ran MiXCR on the PCR reads. This sample has about 160,000 distinct CDR3 sequences, with 35% to 40% found just once. V trimming: 5 bases; J trimming: 4 bases; junction bases outside the gene matches: 3. There are 13 residues in the CDR3. Per germline, CDR1 SGDLS and CDR2 YYNGEE. This clonotype was observed a handful of times. Its antigen is unknown. Specimen: blood, collected after autologous hematopoietic stem cell transplantation. The chain couples TRBV9 to TRBJ1-5; 7 bases match TRBD1. The clonotype originates from a girl between 10 and 17 years old with multiple sclerosis. The chain's CDR3 is CASSRQGNQPQHF. The CDR3 bases are TGTGCCAGCAGTCGACAGGGAAATCAGCCCCAGCATTTT.